This T cell receptor beta chain derives from a study of OX40 agonist ivuxolimab in advanced cancers. This clone was detected only a few times. The CDR3 has 14 amino acids. Deletions cut 0 bases from V and 4 bases from J, with 12 bases between. Germline assignment: CDR1 GTSNPN and CDR2 SVGIG (reference sequence). This table comes from immunoSEQ multiplex PCR, and its TCRdb copy is limited to in-frame clones, with some not included. The sample holds roughly 23,000 clones, around 80% seen once. Sequencing used CD4+ or CD8+ T cells sorted from blood, obtained in a trial of the OX40 agonist ivuxolimab. This clonotype was obtained from an adult with an advanced solid tumor such as melanoma, head and neck, liver or kidney cancer. The chain employs TRBV30 and TRBJ1-1; D is possibly TRBD1 (5 bases). The CDR3 nucleotides read TGTGCCTGGAGTGTATGGGGAACAGGCACTGAAGCTTTCTTT. Encoded protein: CAWSVWGTGTEAFF.